The rows below give T cell receptor beta chains drawn from one sample of a study of OX40 agonist ivuxolimab in advanced cancers. Only in-frame clones appear in the TCRdb table, and some are missing; sequencing was by immunoSEQ multiplex PCR. The sample contains about 90,000 clones, around 90% of which appear only once. Specimen: CD4+ or CD8+ T cells sorted from blood, collected in a trial of the OX40 agonist ivuxolimab. The receptors originated from an adult with an advanced solid tumor such as melanoma, head and neck, liver or kidney cancer. Each CDR3 is given with its conserved first and last residue. Fields, in order: clone size, V gene, J gene, D gene, CDR3 protein, CDR3 DNA. The D gene is left open where the match is weak. Only part of the rows carry a size: once, few, many, or a class if the clone is expanded.

clone_size: -; v_call: TRBV28; j_call: TRBJ2-1; d_call: TRBD2; cdr3_aa: CASSLPSGDDHNEQFF; cdr3_nt: TGTGCCAGCAGTTTACCTAGCGGGGATGATCACAATGAGCAGTTCTTC
clone_size: -; v_call: TRBV11-2; j_call: TRBJ2-3; d_call: -; cdr3_aa: CASSLDWRRATDTQYF; cdr3_nt: TGTGCCAGCAGCTTAGACTGGCGAAGGGCCACAGATACGCAGTATTTT
clone_size: -; v_call: TRBV28; j_call: TRBJ1-4; d_call: -; cdr3_aa: CASSLFQSGGEKLFF; cdr3_nt: TGTGCCAGCAGTTTATTCCAGTCCGGAGGGGAAAAACTGTTTTTT
clone_size: -; v_call: TRBV7-9; j_call: TRBJ2-3; d_call: TRBD2; cdr3_aa: CASSSSGRADTQYF; cdr3_nt: TGTGCCAGCAGCTCTAGCGGGAGGGCGGATACGCAGTATTTT
clone_size: once; v_call: TRBV4-1; j_call: TRBJ2-7; d_call: -; cdr3_aa: CASSQNFERTGEQYF; cdr3_nt: TGCGCCAGCAGCCAAAACTTCGAAAGGACGGGCGAGCAGTACTTC
clone_size: -; v_call: TRBV14; j_call: TRBJ2-7; d_call: TRBD2; cdr3_aa: CASSPASGRAKVEQYF; cdr3_nt: TGTGCCAGCAGCCCAGCTAGCGGGAGGGCCAAGGTCGAGCAGTACTTC
clone_size: -; v_call: TRBV7-3; j_call: TRBJ2-2; d_call: -; cdr3_aa: CASSLEGSWAGELFF; cdr3_nt: TGTGCCAGCAGCTTAGAAGGGAGTTGGGCCGGGGAGCTGTTTTTT
clone_size: -; v_call: TRBV29-1; j_call: TRBJ2-5; d_call: -; cdr3_aa: CSGTEETQYF; cdr3_nt: TGCAGCGGGACCGAAGAGACCCAGTACTTC
clone_size: -; v_call: TRBV2; j_call: TRBJ2-7; d_call: TRBD2; cdr3_aa: CASSEYLAGGLSSYEQYF; cdr3_nt: TGTGCCAGCAGTGAATACTTAGCGGGAGGCCTAAGCTCCTACGAGCAGTACTTC
clone_size: -; v_call: TRBV7-8; j_call: TRBJ1-5; d_call: -; cdr3_aa: CASSLDFNQPQHF; cdr3_nt: TGTGCCAGCAGCTTAGACTTCAATCAGCCCCAGCATTTT
clone_size: -; v_call: TRBV18; j_call: TRBJ1-1; d_call: -; cdr3_aa: CASSPRTGKVNTEAFF; cdr3_nt: TGTGCCAGCTCACCACGAACAGGGAAGGTTAACACTGAAGCTTTCTTT
clone_size: -; v_call: TRBV6-5; j_call: TRBJ2-3; d_call: -; cdr3_aa: CASSYSPSRTTDTQYF; cdr3_nt: TGTGCCAGCAGTTACTCCCCTAGCAGGACCACAGATACGCAGTATTTT
clone_size: -; v_call: TRBV28; j_call: TRBJ2-6; d_call: -; cdr3_aa: CASSLRGANVLTF; cdr3_nt: TGTGCCAGCAGTTTACGAGGGGCGAACGTCCTGACTTTC
clone_size: once; v_call: TRBV4-3; j_call: TRBJ2-7; d_call: -; cdr3_aa: CASSQGPLYEQYF; cdr3_nt: TGCGCCAGCAGCCAAGGACCTCTGTACGAGCAGTACTTC
clone_size: -; v_call: TRBV9; j_call: TRBJ2-7; d_call: -; cdr3_aa: CATHTYYSYEQYF; cdr3_nt: TGTGCCACCCACACCTACTACTCCTACGAGCAGTACTTC
clone_size: -; v_call: TRBV19; j_call: TRBJ2-1; d_call: -; cdr3_aa: CASRPDWNEQFF; cdr3_nt: TGTGCCAGTAGGCCGGACTGGAATGAGCAGTTCTTC
clone_size: few; v_call: TRBV7-2; j_call: TRBJ2-7; d_call: -; cdr3_aa: CASSPSLARREQYF; cdr3_nt: TGTGCCAGCAGCCCCAGTCTCGCCAGGCGTGAGCAGTACTTC
clone_size: few; v_call: TRBV5-6; j_call: TRBJ2-7; d_call: -; cdr3_aa: CASSLGLYEQYF; cdr3_nt: TGTGCCAGCAGCCTGGGACTTTACGAGCAGTACTTC
clone_size: -; v_call: TRBV19; j_call: TRBJ2-1; d_call: TRBD2; cdr3_aa: CASSIGREGRQFF; cdr3_nt: TGTGCCAGTAGTATAGGACGGGAGGGCAGACAGTTCTTC
clone_size: -; v_call: TRBV7-2; j_call: TRBJ2-5; d_call: TRBD2; cdr3_aa: CASSLNVAGGLETQYF; cdr3_nt: TGTGCCAGCAGCTTAAACGTAGCGGGGGGCTTAGAGACCCAGTACTTC
clone_size: -; v_call: TRBV7-9; j_call: TRBJ2-3; d_call: TRBD2; cdr3_aa: CASSTSGGDTDTQYF; cdr3_nt: TGTGCCAGCAGCACGAGCGGGGGGGACACAGATACGCAGTATTTT
clone_size: -; v_call: TRBV18; j_call: TRBJ1-2; d_call: TRBD1; cdr3_aa: CASSPGTEYGYTF; cdr3_nt: TGTGCCAGCTCCCCCGGGACAGAATATGGCTACACCTTC
clone_size: once; v_call: TRBV28; j_call: TRBJ2-1; d_call: TRBD1; cdr3_aa: CASSLPGQGRNEQFF; cdr3_nt: TGTGCCAGCAGCCTACCGGGACAGGGAAGGAATGAGCAGTTCTTC
clone_size: -; v_call: TRBV10-1; j_call: TRBJ2-7; d_call: -; cdr3_aa: CASSESRHGTYEQYF; cdr3_nt: TGCGCCAGCAGTGAGTCGAGACACGGGACCTACGAGCAGTACTTC
clone_size: -; v_call: TRBV4-1; j_call: TRBJ2-7; d_call: TRBD2; cdr3_aa: CASSQVSGGSGLSYEQYF; cdr3_nt: TGCGCCAGCAGCCAAGTATCGGGAGGGAGCGGCCTCTCCTACGAGCAGTACTTC
clone_size: few; v_call: TRBV3-2; j_call: TRBJ1-2; d_call: -; cdr3_aa: CASTGASF; cdr3_nt: TGTGCCAGCACTGGCGCATCCTTC
clone_size: -; v_call: TRBV28; j_call: TRBJ1-1; d_call: -; cdr3_aa: CASSQVGAATEAFF; cdr3_nt: TGTGCCAGCAGTCAGGTAGGGGCTGCCACTGAAGCTTTCTTT
clone_size: -; v_call: TRBV30; j_call: TRBJ1-1; d_call: -; cdr3_aa: CACTRLETEAFF; cdr3_nt: TGTGCCTGTACCCGGTTGGAGACTGAAGCTTTCTTT
clone_size: few; v_call: TRBV6-1; j_call: TRBJ1-6; d_call: -; cdr3_aa: CASSQITISPLHF; cdr3_nt: TGTGCCAGCAGTCAAATTACAATTTCACCCCTCCACTTT
clone_size: -; v_call: TRBV5-1; j_call: TRBJ1-6; d_call: TRBD1; cdr3_aa: CASSFPGTGDSPLHF; cdr3_nt: TGCGCCAGCAGCTTTCCCGGGACAGGGGATTCACCCCTCCACTTT
clone_size: -; v_call: TRBV5-1; j_call: TRBJ1-2; d_call: -; cdr3_aa: CASSLGTESYYGYTF; cdr3_nt: TGCGCCAGCAGCTTGGGAACTGAATCATACTATGGCTACACCTTC
clone_size: once; v_call: TRBV4-3; j_call: TRBJ1-2; d_call: TRBD1; cdr3_aa: CASSQDLIRWDRENGYTF; cdr3_nt: TGCGCCAGCAGCCAAGATCTAATCCGGTGGGACAGGGAAAATGGCTACACCTTC
clone_size: once; v_call: TRBV19; j_call: TRBJ1-1; d_call: TRBD1; cdr3_aa: CASSAQTGATEAFF; cdr3_nt: TGTGCCAGTAGTGCCCAGACAGGGGCGACTGAAGCTTTCTTT
clone_size: -; v_call: TRBV28; j_call: TRBJ1-3; d_call: TRBD1; cdr3_aa: CATRGQGAPSYF; cdr3_nt: TGTGCCACCAGGGGACAGGGGGCCCCCTCATATTTT
clone_size: few; v_call: TRBV27; j_call: TRBJ2-2; d_call: TRBD1; cdr3_aa: CASSFFRQGARELFF; cdr3_nt: TGTGCCAGCAGTTTTTTCCGGCAGGGGGCCAGGGAGCTGTTTTTT
clone_size: -; v_call: TRBV7-2; j_call: TRBJ2-5; d_call: TRBD2; cdr3_aa: CASSGSGLVVETQYF; cdr3_nt: TGTGCCAGCAGCGGATCAGGACTAGTGGTAGAGACCCAGTACTTC
clone_size: -; v_call: TRBV29-1; j_call: TRBJ2-7; d_call: -; cdr3_aa: CSATARYEQYF; cdr3_nt: TGCAGCGCCACCGCCCGATACGAGCAGTACTTC
clone_size: -; v_call: TRBV9; j_call: TRBJ1-2; d_call: -; cdr3_aa: CASSVDEQGANYGYTF; cdr3_nt: TGTGCCAGCAGCGTAGACGAACAGGGAGCTAACTATGGCTACACCTTC